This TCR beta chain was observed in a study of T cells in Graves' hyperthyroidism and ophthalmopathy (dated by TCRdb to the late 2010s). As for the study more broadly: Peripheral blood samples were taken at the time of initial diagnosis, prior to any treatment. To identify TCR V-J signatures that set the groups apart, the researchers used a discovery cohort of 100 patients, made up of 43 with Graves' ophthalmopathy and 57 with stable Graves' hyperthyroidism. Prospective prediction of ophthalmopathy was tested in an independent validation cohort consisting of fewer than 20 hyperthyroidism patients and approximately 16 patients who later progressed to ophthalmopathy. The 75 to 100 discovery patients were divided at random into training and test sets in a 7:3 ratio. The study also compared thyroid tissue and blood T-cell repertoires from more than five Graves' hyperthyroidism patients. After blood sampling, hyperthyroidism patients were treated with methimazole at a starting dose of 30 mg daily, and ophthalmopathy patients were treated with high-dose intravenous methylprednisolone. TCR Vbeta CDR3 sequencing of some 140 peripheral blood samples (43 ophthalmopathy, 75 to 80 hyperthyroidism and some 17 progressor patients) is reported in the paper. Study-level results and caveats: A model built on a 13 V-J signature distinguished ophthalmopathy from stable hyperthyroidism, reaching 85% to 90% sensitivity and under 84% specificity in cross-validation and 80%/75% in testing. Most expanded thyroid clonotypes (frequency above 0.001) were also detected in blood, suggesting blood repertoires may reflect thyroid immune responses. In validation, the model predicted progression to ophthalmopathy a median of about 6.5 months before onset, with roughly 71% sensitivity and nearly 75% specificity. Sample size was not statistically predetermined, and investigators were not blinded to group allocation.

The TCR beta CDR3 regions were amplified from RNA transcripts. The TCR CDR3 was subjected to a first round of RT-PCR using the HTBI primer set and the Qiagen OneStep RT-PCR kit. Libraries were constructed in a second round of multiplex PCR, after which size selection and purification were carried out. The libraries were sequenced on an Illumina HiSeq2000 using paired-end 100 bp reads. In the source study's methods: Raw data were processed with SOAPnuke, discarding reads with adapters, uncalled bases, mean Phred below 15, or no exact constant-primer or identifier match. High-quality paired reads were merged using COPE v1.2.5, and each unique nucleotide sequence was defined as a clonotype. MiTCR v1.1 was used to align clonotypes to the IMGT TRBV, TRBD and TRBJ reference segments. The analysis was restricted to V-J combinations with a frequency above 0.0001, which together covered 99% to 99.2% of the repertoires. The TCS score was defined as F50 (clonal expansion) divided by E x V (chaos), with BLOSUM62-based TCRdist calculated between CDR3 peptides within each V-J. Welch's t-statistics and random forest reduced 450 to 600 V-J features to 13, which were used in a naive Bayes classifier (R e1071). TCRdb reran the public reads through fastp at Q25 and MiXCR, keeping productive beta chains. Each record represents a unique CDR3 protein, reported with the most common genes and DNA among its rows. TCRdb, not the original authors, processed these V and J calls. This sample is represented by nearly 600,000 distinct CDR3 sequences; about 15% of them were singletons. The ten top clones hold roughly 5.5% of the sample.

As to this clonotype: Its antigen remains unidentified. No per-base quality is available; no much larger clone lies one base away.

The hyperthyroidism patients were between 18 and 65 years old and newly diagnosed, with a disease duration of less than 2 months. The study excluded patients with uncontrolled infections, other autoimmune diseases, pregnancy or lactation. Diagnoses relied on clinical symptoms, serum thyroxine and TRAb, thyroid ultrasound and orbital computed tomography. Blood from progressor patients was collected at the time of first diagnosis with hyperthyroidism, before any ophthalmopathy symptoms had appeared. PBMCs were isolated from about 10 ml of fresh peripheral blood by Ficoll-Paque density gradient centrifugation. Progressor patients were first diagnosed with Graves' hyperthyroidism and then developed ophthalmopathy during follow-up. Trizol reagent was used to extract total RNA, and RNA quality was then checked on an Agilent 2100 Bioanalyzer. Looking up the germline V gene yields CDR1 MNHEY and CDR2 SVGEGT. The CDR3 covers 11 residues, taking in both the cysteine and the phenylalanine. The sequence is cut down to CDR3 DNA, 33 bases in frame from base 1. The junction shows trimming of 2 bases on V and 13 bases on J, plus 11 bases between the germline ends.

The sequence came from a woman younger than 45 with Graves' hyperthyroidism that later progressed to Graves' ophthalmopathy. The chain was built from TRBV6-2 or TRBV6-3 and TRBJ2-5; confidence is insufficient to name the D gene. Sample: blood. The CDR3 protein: CASSYGRNGYF. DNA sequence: TGTGCCAGCAGTTACGGGCGCAACGGGTACTTC.